This T cell receptor beta chain was observed in a study of T cell repertoires in cytomegalovirus infection (dated by TCRdb to the late 2010s). Background on the whole study: Recently identified HLA-C-restricted CMV epitopes, whose presentation resists viral immunomodulation, were targeted by peptide stimulations together with well-studied HLA-B-restricted epitopes. Because public TCR beta signatures pointed to carriage of CMV infection together with the matching HLA type, the HLA type of each donor mattered for the analysis.

Reads for this sample came from an Illumina HiSeq 1500. TCRdb trimmed the raw reads at Q25, called clones with MiXCR and kept productive beta chains. Each record represents a unique CDR3 protein, reported with the most common genes and DNA among its rows. The sample contains some 920,000 distinct CDR3 sequences, 31% of them found a single time. The ten most abundant clones make up around 15% of the sample. Points the paper makes about the study in general: The ex vivo response was dominated by HLA-C-restricted CMV-specific TCR beta clonotypes, which also provided the single most frequent clonotype in two of eight donors. In both this cohort and an independent roughly 350-donor cohort, the cumulative frequency of public TCR beta family members distinguished carriers of CMV infection plus the relevant HLA type.

On this clonotype itself: Its antigen remains undetermined. No per-base quality is available; no much larger clone lies one base away.

The CDR3 has 13 amino acids, counting the end cysteine and phenylalanine. Only the CDR3 region is kept as DNA, spanning 39 bases read in frame from base 1. The germline V gene (reference sequence) provides CDR1 LNHDA and CDR2 SQIVND. Trimming costs V 8 bases and J 7 bases, and their ends lie 14 bases apart. The meaning of the sample's treatment or condition label: in vitro stimulation with specific CMV peptide epitopes to enrich CMV-specific T cells. The sequence is built from TRBV19 and TRBJ2-2; confidence is insufficient to name the D gene. The TCR comes from a human donor in good health (CMV status not recorded). Some clones in this sample may be carry-over from other donors' samples. Here the sequenced sample was cultured CD8+ T cells from PBMCs, taken from culture after CMV antigen stimulation. In nucleotide form, the sequence is TGTGCCAGTTCTACGGGTTCAGGCGGGGAGCTGTTTTTT. Its product reads: CASSTGSGGELFF.